The 3 T cell receptor beta chains reported below all come from one sample, sequenced in a study of cytomegalovirus exposure and HLA in healthy donors. PCR amplification relied on 60 Vbeta primers (plus 13 Jbeta primers). Measured with immunoSEQ multiplex PCR; TCRdb has only the in-frame clones, and not every one. The sample lists 90,000 to 150,000 clones, around 81% seen once, with 2% to 2.5% in the top ten. The sequenced material came from PBMCs. Receptors were obtained from a woman aged 35 to 49 in good health and CMV-seronegative.

The V and J genes are TRBV27 and TRBJ2-5, with 7 bases lining up with TRBD2. The CDR3 contains 16 residues. Germline CDR1 is MNHEY and CDR2 is SMNVEV (reference sequence). Germline trimming cut 1 base from V and 2 bases from J; bases unmatched to any gene: 7. Here the CDR3 reads CASSLLASGTQETQYF. CDR3 DNA: TGTGCCAGCAGTTTATTGGCTAGCGGAACACAAGAGACCCAGTACTTC.

This chain joins TRBV2 and TRBJ1-4, with unresolved D. Trimming shortened V by 5 bases and J by 1 base, and 14 bases separated the two germline ends. There are 16 residues in the CDR3. Germline V gene data show CDR1 as SNHLY and CDR2 as FYNNEI. DNA for the CDR3: TGTGCCAGCAGTAACGCCGTGAAGCTAACTAATGAAAAACTGTTTTTT. It is translated as CASSNAVKLTNEKLFF. The full variable domain, its missing parts supplied by reference TRBV2 and TRBJ1-4, is EPEVTQTPSHQVTQMGQEVILRCVPISNHLYFYWYRQILGQKVEFLVSFYNNEISEKSEIFDDQFSVERPDGSNFTLKIRSTKLEDSAMYFCASSNAVKLTNEKLFFGSGTQLSVL.

The chain couples TRBV28 to TRBJ2-7, with a weak D call TRBD2 (6 bases). V gave up 6 bases and J gave up 7 bases, with 16 bases separating them. The germline V gene has CDR1 MDHEN and CDR2 SYDVKM. This CDR3 has 13 residues. The CDR3 DNA follows: TGTGCCAGCAGAGGGAGGAACGGTTGGGAGCAGTACTTC. Encoded protein: CASRGRNGWEQYF.